The present entry profiles one TCR beta chain with its context. No antigen is known for it. Per the germline V gene, CDR1 is SGHNT and CDR2 is YYREEE (reference sequence). The CDR3 contains 15 residues. V gave up 6 bases and J gave up 0 bases; unmatched junction bases: 6. The study ran its PCR with 60 Vbeta and 13 Jbeta primers. Method: immunoSEQ multiplex PCR; TCRdb's copy keeps in-frame clones and lacks some. The sample lists approximately 170,000 clones, roughly 80% occurring once. The entry originates in a study of cytomegalovirus exposure and HLA in healthy donors. The study, taken as a whole, reports: Several of the most significant clusters appeared, in a later analysis, to be linked to common viral pathogens. According to the study, 160 or so TCR beta chains were cytomegalovirus-associated.

This TCR was recovered from a male donor in good health and CMV-seronegative. The chain joins TRBV5-4 to TRBJ1-3; the match to TRBD1 covers 7 bases. The sequenced material came from PBMCs. The CDR3 loop is CASTPRQGSGNTIYF. For the CDR3, the DNA is TGTGCCAGCACACCAAGACAGGGCTCTGGAAACACCATATATTTT. Supplemented by reference TRBV5-4 and TRBJ1-3, the full variable domain reads ETGVTQSPTHLIKTRGQQVTLRCSSQSGHNTVSWYQQALGQGPQFIFQYYREEENGRGNFPPRFSGLQFPNYSSELNVNALELDDSALYLCASTPRQGSGNTIYFGEGSWLTVV.